One TCR beta chain is described in this entry. Its matching antigen is unknown. These data belong to a study of beta chain features in type 1 diabetes. Looked up from germline, CDR1 is SGHRS and CDR2 is YFSETQ. This CDR3 comprises 13 residues. V was pared by 3 bases and J by 6 bases, with 5 bases of the junction left unmatched. cDNA synthesis used the whole RNA isolate, giving expressed TCRB sequences. TCRdb keeps only in-frame clones here, not all; method: immunoSEQ multiplex PCR. The data show about 250,000 clones, with around an eighth seen just once and 0.026% held by the top ten. Whole-study findings and limits: PCR may have favored shorter templates equally in patients and controls.

This clonotype was sampled from a woman in her thirties or forties in good health. The chain has TRBV5-1 and TRBJ2-7; 8 bases are a match to TRBD1. Sequencing was carried out using naive CD4+ T cells from blood. The CDR3 bases are TGCGCCAGCAGCTCGGACAGGGAAGTCGAGCAGTACTTC. The encoded protein is CASSSDREVEQYF.